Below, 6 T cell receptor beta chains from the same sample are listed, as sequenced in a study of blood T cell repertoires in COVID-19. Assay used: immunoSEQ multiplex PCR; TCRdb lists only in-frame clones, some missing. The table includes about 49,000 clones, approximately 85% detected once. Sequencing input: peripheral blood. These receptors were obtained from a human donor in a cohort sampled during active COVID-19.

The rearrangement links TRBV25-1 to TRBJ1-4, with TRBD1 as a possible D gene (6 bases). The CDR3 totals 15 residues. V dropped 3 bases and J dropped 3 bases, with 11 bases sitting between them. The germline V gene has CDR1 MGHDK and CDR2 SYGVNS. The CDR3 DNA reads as TGTGCCAGCAGTGAGACAGGCTCCGCTAATGAAAAACTGTTTTTT. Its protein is CASSETGSANEKLFF.

The CDR3 sequence: CAWNRGQVLSGNTIYF. CDR3 nucleotide sequence: TGTGCCTGGAACAGAGGACAGGTTCTCTCTGGAAACACCATATATTTT. The gene calls are TRBV30 and TRBJ1-3; TRBD1 aligns across 7 bases. Germline CDR1 GTSNPN, CDR2 SVGIG (reference sequence). The CDR3 spans 16 residues. V shed 4 bases, J shed 0 bases, and the junction held 9 bases outside the gene matches.

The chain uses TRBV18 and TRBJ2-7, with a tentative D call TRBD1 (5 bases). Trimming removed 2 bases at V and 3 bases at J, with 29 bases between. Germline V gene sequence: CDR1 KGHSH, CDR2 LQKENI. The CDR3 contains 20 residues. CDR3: CASSPSLDSLLYTRYYEQYF. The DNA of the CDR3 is TGTGCCAGCTCACCAAGCCTCGACAGTCTACTTTACACCCGGTACTACGAGCAGTACTTC.

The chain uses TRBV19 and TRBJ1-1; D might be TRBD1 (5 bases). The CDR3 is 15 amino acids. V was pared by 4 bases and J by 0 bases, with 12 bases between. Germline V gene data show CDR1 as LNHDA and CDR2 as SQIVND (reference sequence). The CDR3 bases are TGTGCCAGTAGTAAGCTTGACAGAATGAACACTGAAGCTTTCTTT. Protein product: CASSKLDRMNTEAFF.

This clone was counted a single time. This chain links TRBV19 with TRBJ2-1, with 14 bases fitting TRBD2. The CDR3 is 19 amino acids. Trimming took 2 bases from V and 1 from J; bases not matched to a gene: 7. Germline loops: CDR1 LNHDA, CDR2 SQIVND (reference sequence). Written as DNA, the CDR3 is TGTGCCAGTAGTATACATTTTTGGACTAGCGGGAGGTCCTACAATGAGCAGTTCTTC. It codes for CASSIHFWTSGRSYNEQFF.

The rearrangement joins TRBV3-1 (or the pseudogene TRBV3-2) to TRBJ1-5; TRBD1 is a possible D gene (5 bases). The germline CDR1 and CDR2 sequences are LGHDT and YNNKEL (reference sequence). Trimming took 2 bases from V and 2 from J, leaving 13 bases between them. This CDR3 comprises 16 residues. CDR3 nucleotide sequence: TGTGCCAGCAGCCAATCCAGGGTCGATCGCAATCAGCCCCAGCATTTT. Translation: CASSQSRVDRNQPQHF.